The clone carrying this T cell receptor beta chain was observed at least ten times. The sample originates from a study of T-cell reconstitution after alpha-beta-depleted transplantation in children. Using unique molecular identifiers, the investigators prepared the TCRbeta library. One entry per CDR3 protein results from TCRdb running MiXCR on the PCR reads. The sample has about 240,000 distinct CDR3 sequences; around 13% are singletons. V was trimmed by 2 bases and J by 3 bases, leaving 5 bases between them. The CDR3 runs 13 residues. The J gene is TRBJ1-5, the V gene TRBV12-3 or TRBV12-4; no definite D call. Source: PBMCs from the stem cell graft donor, taken from the stem cell graft. The clonotype was recovered from a human donor who donated a stem cell graft to a child with acute lymphoblastic leukemia. CDR3 DNA sequence: TGTGCCAGCAGTTTAAGAGACAATCAGCCCCAGCATTTT. Protein product: CASSLRDNQPQHF.